The 26 T cell receptor beta chains in this list originate from one sample, sequenced in a study of Ad26.COV2.S vaccination and SARS-CoV-2 variants. The method was immunoSEQ multiplex PCR; TCRdb's version includes in-frame clones alone and lacks a portion of them. The sample lists approximately 420,000 clones; over 75% were seen once. The treatment was: some 20 received Ad26.COV2.S at low or high dose, single or two shots; several received placebo; per-sample allocation not given. Specimens were obtained on day 63 following the first vaccine or placebo injection. The sequencing used peripheral blood, collected in a trial of Ad26.COV2.S vaccine versus placebo. These receptors were collected from a person between 18 and 59 years old who received the Ad26.COV2.S COVID-19 vaccine or a placebo.

The chain uses TRBV6-1 and TRBJ1-4; D possibly corresponds to TRBD1 (6 bases). This CDR3 has 15 residues. Germline V gene data show CDR1 as MNHNS and CDR2 as SASEGT. V was shortened by 1 base and J by 2 bases, with 8 bases between the two germline ends. CDR3 in amino acids: CASSEVGGTNEKLFF. In DNA form, the CDR3 reads TGTGCCAGCAGTGAAGTGGGGGGCACTAATGAAAAACTGTTTTTT.

In DNA form, the CDR3 reads TGTGCCAGTAGTATAGGACGCCTAACGAAAGAGACCCAGTACTTC. This sequence encodes CASSIGRLTKETQYF. The chain recombines TRBV19 with TRBJ2-5; no firm D call. Between the trimmed V and J ends, which lost 1 base and 3 bases, there was a span of 12 bases. The V gene's germline CDR1 is LNHDA and CDR2 SQIVND (reference sequence). This CDR3 spans 15 amino acids.

The CDR3 protein is CASSFLGNTGELFF. The CDR3 nucleotides read TGTGCCAGCAGTTTTTTAGGGAACACCGGGGAGCTGTTTTTT. The chain recombines TRBV6-5 with TRBJ2-2; D not certain. Per the germline V gene, CDR1 is MNHEY and CDR2 is SVGAGI. Trimming shortened V by 4 bases and J by 1 base, and 7 bases separated the two germline ends. CDR3 length: 14 amino acids.

Turning to this clone: A read error may account for a junction end that differs from germline. The rearrangement links TRBV7-7 to TRBJ2-7; TRBD2 matches 12 bases. The CDR3 is 15 residues long. Germline loops: CDR1 SSHAT, CDR2 FNYEAQ (reference sequence). The CDR3 protein is CASSPLAGGYYEQYF. CDR3 DNA: TGTGCTAGCAGCCCTCTAGCGGGGGGGTACTACGAGCAGTACTTC.

CDR3 sequence (DNA): TGTGCCAGCAGTCCCCTGACAGGTTTCTACGAGCAGTACTTC. Translation: CASSPLTGFYEQYF. The chain employs TRBV28 and TRBJ2-7; perhaps TRBD1 as D (6 bases). This CDR3 contains 14 residues. V was trimmed by 5 bases and J by 3 bases, leaving 14 bases between them. From germline, CDR1 is MDHEN and CDR2 SYDVKM.

V gene TRBV7-3 combines with J gene TRBJ2-2; 9 bases agree with TRBD1. V dropped 2 bases and J dropped 0; count of bases not matched to a gene: 4. CDR1 and CDR2 (germline): SGHTA, FQGTGA. There are 17 residues in the CDR3. The chain's CDR3 is CASSLYRTGANTGELFF. Written as DNA, the CDR3 is TGTGCCAGCAGCTTATACAGGACAGGGGCGAACACCGGGGAGCTGTTTTTT.

This rearrangement joins TRBV27 to TRBJ2-1, with 9 positions matching TRBD1. J gave up 0 bases and V 2 bases, and 8 bases lay outside the gene matches. The CDR3 is 18 amino acids. From germline, CDR1 is MNHEY and CDR2 SMNVEV (reference sequence). CDR3 sequence: CASSLVYRTGDSYNEQFF. DNA for the CDR3: TGTGCCAGCAGTTTAGTCTACCGGACAGGGGACTCCTACAATGAGCAGTTCTTC.

The V gene is TRBV19, the J gene TRBJ2-2; 7 bases are a match to TRBD2. CDR1 is LNHDA and CDR2 is SQIVND in the germline V gene (reference sequence). With V trimmed by 3 bases and J by 4 bases, 2 bases remained unmatched. This CDR3 spans 14 amino acids. CDR3 bases: TGTGCCAGTAGTATGTCGGGAGGCACCGGGGAGCTGTTTTTT. This sequence encodes CASSMSGGTGELFF. The whole variable domain, remainder taken from reference TRBV19 and TRBJ2-2, is DGGITQSPKYLFRKEGQNVTLSCEQNLNHDAMYWYRQDPGQGLRLIYYSQIVNDFQKGDIAEGYSVSREKKESFPLTVTSAQKNPTAFYLCASSMSGGTGELFFGEGSRLTVL.

The V gene is TRBV6-5, the J gene TRBJ2-7; 8 nucleotides align to TRBD1. Trimming at V came to 6 bases and at J to 3 bases, leaving 7 bases not matched to a gene. CDR3 length equals 14 residues. The germline gives CDR1 MNHEY, CDR2 SVGAGI. CDR3 in DNA: TGTGCCAGCAGCCCCCGGACAGGGCGCTACGAGCAGTACTTC. Translated: CASSPRTGRYEQYF.

The J gene is TRBJ2-4, the V gene TRBV18; tentatively, D is TRBD2 (5 bases). Looked up from germline, CDR1 is KGHSH and CDR2 is LQKENI. CDR3 size: 17 residues. V gave up 3 bases and J gave up 7 bases, with 22 bases separating them. Written as DNA, the CDR3 is TGTGCCAGCTCACCTCAATCTTTATACCCCGAGCGGAACATTCAGTACTTC. Its protein product is CASSPQSLYPERNIQYF.

This clone has more than one count but fewer than ten. J is TRBJ2-3 and V is TRBV10-3; 11 bases are a match to TRBD2. Germline assignment: CDR1 ENHRY and CDR2 SYGVKD. Germline trimming cut 2 bases from V and 3 bases from J; bases unmatched to any gene: 7. This CDR3 spans 17 amino acids. The CDR3 DNA is TGTGCCATCAGTGAGGATAGACTAGCGGGGCCGACAGATACGCAGTATTTT. Its translation: CAISEDRLAGPTDTQYF.

The gene calls are TRBV7-8 and TRBJ1-4, with D possibly being TRBD1 (6 bases). Germline V lookup: CDR1 SGHVS, CDR2 FQNEAQ. The CDR3 loop spans 17 amino acids. V lost 1 base to trimming and J lost 3 bases, with 15 bases between them. Written as DNA, the CDR3 is TGTGCCAGCAGCTTAGAGCTGGGGGCGGTTTCTAATGAAAAACTGTTTTTT. It translates to CASSLELGAVSNEKLFF.

Note on this clone: The same CDR3 also results from other DNA sequences found in this sample. V and J are TRBV9 and TRBJ1-1; D remains ambiguous. This CDR3 is built from 13 residues. Looked up from germline, CDR1 is SGDLS and CDR2 is YYNGEE. V lost 0 bases and J lost 2, with 5 bases in between. For the CDR3, the DNA is TGTGCCAGCAGCGTAGGACCCAACACTGAAGCTTTCTTT. This codes for CASSVGPNTEAFF. Full variable domain (outside the CDR3, taken from reference TRBV9 and TRBJ1-1): DSGVTQTPKHLITATGQRVTLRCSPRSGDLSVYWYQQSLDQGLQFLIQYYNGEERAKGNILERFSAQQFPDLHSELNLSSLELGDSALYFCASSVGPNTEAFFGQGTRLTVV.

This clone was picked up one time. The V and J genes are TRBV2 and TRBJ2-2; D might be TRBD2 (6 bases). V was shortened by 5 bases and J by 17 bases, with 21 bases between the two germline ends. CDR1 and CDR2 from the germline V gene are SNHLY and FYNNEI. CDR3 length: 13 residues. CDR3 sequence (DNA): TGTGCCAGCAGTTCTCCCCGGGACTTGGTCCCCTTTTTT. It encodes CASSSPRDLVPFF.

For the CDR3, the DNA is TGTGCCAGCAGCGGACAGGGACCTGAAGCTTTCTTT. It is translated as CASSGQGPEAFF. This rearrangement joins TRBV9 to TRBJ1-1; TRBD1 matches 7 bases. CDR1 and CDR2 (germline): SGDLS, YYNGEE. This CDR3 is built from 12 residues. With V trimmed by 3 bases and J by 6 bases, 2 bases remained unmatched.

Remarks on this clone: Additional DNA sequences in this sample encode the identical CDR3. The rearrangement uses TRBV27 and TRBJ1-6; D is unclear. The CDR3 consists of 12 residues. Trimming cost V 5 bases and J 4 bases, with 3 bases left between them. Germline lookup yields CDR1 MNHEY and CDR2 SMNVEV (reference sequence). The CDR3 DNA is TGTGCCAGCAGTCCGTATAATTCACCCCTCCACTTT. This encodes CASSPYNSPLHF.

The genes are TRBV5-4 and TRBJ1-2; 7 bases match TRBD1. V lost 4 bases and J lost 0; bases outside the gene matches: 12. This CDR3 comprises 17 residues. Germline CDR1 and CDR2: SGHNT and YYREEE (reference sequence). This chain's CDR3 is CASSPSRTGPPNYGYTF. CDR3 bases: TGTGCCAGCAGCCCCTCCAGGACAGGCCCCCCTAACTATGGCTACACCTTC.

This clone came up once. The gene calls are TRBV27 and TRBJ1-6; a weak D match, TRBD1 (5 bases). Trimming left V 8 bases short and J 0 bases short, with 29 bases between. CDR3 length: 21 residues. In germline, CDR1 is MNHEY, CDR2 SMNVEV (reference sequence). This CDR3 reads CASCQDSNPLGALSYNSPLHF. CDR3 DNA sequence: TGTGCCAGCTGCCAAGACAGTAATCCTTTGGGAGCCCTCTCCTATAATTCACCCCTCCACTTT.

This clone was seen a single time. This chain links TRBV5-1 with TRBJ2-3; either TRBD1 or TRBD2 may fit D (5 bases each). V was clipped by 4 bases and J by 6 bases, with 15 bases between them. Germline V gene lookup returns CDR1 SGHRS and CDR2 YFSETQ. The CDR3 has 14 residues. CDR3 sequence (DNA): TGCGCCAGCAGCGGGGGACCGGCCCTGGATACGCAGTATTTT. Its protein is CASSGGPALDTQYF.

The rearrangement joins TRBV28 to TRBJ1-6, with unresolved D. Germline V gives CDR1 MDHEN, CDR2 SYDVKM. The CDR3 has 16 amino acids. V dropped 5 bases and J dropped 0 bases, with 11 bases sitting between them. DNA for the CDR3: TGTGCCAGCAGTCACCTCAATTTCTCCTATAATTCACCCCTCCACTTT. Its protein is CASSHLNFSYNSPLHF.

The chain has TRBV5-6 and TRBJ2-1, with TRBD1 matching over 8 bases. Germline-derived CDR1 and CDR2 are SGHDT and YYEEEE. J lost 4 bases, V lost 1 base, and 7 bases had no gene match. The CDR3 is 16 residues long. CDR3 bases: TGTGCCAGCAGCTTGAGCAGGGGGCCCCCTTACAATGAGCAGTTCTTC. As protein: CASSLSRGPPYNEQFF. Based on the CDR3 plus reference TRBV5-6 and TRBJ2-1, the full variable domain is DAGVTQSPTHLIKTRGQQVTLRCSPKSGHDTVSWYQQALGQGPQFIFQYYEEEERQRGNFPDRFSGHQFPNYSSELNVNALLLGDSALYLCASSLSRGPPYNEQFFGPGTRLTVL.

Only one count was recorded for this clone. This sequence joins TRBV28 and TRBJ1-2, with a tentative D call TRBD1 (5 bases). CDR3 length: 13 amino acids. Trimming shortened V by 3 bases and J by 4 bases, and 9 bases separated the two germline ends. Germline V gives CDR1 MDHEN, CDR2 SYDVKM. The chain's CDR3 is CASSLIGAYGYTF. CDR3 coding DNA: TGTGCCAGCAGTTTGATAGGGGCCTATGGCTACACCTTC.

The rearrangement links TRBV7-9 to TRBJ1-3, with 7 bases that match TRBD1. With 5 bases clipped from V and 2 bases from J, the junction kept 6 bases outside the gene matches. Germline CDR1 is SEHNR and CDR2 is FQNEAQ (reference sequence). This CDR3 is built from 15 residues. CDR3 coding DNA: TGTGCCAGCAGCGAGAGAGACAGGGCTGGAAACACCATATATTTT. Protein product: CASSERDRAGNTIYF.

In this sample, this clone turned up many times. The rearrangement joins TRBV28 to TRBJ1-4; TRBD1 might be the D (6 bases). Germline values: CDR1 MDHEN, CDR2 SYDVKM. This CDR3 is built from 14 residues. V was shortened by 5 bases and J by 8 bases, with 15 bases between the two germline ends. The CDR3: CASSEDSQGEKLFF. CDR3 in DNA: TGTGCCAGCAGTGAGGACAGCCAGGGAGAAAAACTGTTTTTT.

V usage is TRBV3-1 (or the pseudogene TRBV3-2) and J usage is TRBJ2-3, with no clear D. CDR1 and CDR2 (germline): LGHDT, YNNKEL (reference sequence). There are 13 residues in the CDR3. V shed 0 bases and J shed 6 bases, with 7 bases lying between them. The CDR3 reads CASSQDRLDTQYF. The CDR3 DNA reads as TGTGCCAGCAGCCAAGATCGGCTGGATACGCAGTATTTT.

The chain combines TRBV7-3 with TRBJ2-3; D gene uncertain. V lost 4 bases and J 0 bases, leaving 11 bases between the germline ends. Per germline, CDR1 SGHTA and CDR2 FQGTGA. This CDR3 has 15 amino acids. The CDR3 sequence: CASSSVSSSTDTQYF. CDR3 bases: TGTGCCAGCAGCTCCGTCAGCTCTAGCACAGATACGCAGTATTTT. Drawing the rest from reference TRBV7-3 and TRBJ2-3, the complete variable domain is GAGVSQTPSNKVTEKGKYVELRCDPISGHTALYWYRQSLGQGPEFLIYFQGTGAADDSGLPNDRFFAVRPEGSVSTLKIQRTERGDSAVYLCASSSVSSSTDTQYFGPGTRLTVL.